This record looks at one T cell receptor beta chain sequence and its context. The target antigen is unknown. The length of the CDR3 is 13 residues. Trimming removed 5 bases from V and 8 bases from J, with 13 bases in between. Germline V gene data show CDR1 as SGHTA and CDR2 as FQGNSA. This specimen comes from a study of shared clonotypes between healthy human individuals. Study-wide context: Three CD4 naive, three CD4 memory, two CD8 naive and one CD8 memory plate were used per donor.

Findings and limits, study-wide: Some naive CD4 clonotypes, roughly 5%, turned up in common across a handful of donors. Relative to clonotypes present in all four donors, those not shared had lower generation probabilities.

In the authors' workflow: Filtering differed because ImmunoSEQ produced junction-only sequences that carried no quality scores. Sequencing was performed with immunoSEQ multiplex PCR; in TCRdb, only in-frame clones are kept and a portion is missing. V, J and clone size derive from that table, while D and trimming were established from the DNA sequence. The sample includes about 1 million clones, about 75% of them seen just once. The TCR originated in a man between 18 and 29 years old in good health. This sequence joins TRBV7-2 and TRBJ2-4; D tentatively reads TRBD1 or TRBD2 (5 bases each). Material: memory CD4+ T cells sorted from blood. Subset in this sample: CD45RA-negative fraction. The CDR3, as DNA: TGTGCCAGCAGCCTCAATCGGGGCGACATTCAGTACTTC. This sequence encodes CASSLNRGDIQYF. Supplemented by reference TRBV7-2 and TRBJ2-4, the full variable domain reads GAGVSQSPSNKVTEKGKDVELRCDPISGHTALYWYRQSLGQGLEFLIYFQGNSAPDKSGLPSDRFSAERTGGSVSTLTIQRTQQEDSAVYLCASSLNRGDIQYFGAGTRLSVL.